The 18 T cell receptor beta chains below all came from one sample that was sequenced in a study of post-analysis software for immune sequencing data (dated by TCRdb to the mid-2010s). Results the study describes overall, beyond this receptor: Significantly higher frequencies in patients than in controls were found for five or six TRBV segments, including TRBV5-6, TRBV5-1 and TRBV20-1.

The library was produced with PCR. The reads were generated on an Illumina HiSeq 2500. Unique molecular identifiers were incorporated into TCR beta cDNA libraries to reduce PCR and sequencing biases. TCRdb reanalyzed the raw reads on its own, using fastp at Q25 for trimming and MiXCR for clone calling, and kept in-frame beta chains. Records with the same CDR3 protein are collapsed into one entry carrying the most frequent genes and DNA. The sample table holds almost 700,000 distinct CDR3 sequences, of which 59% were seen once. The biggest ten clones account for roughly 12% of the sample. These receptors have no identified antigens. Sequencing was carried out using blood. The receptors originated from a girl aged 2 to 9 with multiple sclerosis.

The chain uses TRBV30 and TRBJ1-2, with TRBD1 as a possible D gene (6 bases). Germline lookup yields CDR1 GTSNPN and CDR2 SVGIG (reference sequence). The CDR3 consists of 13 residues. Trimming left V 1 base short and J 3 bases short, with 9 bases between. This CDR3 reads CAWSGDTYYGYTF. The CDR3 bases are TGTGCCTGGAGTGGGGACACCTACTATGGCTACACCTTC.

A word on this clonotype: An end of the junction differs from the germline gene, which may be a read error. The CDR3 region has the DNA TGCGTCAGCAGCCACAGACAGAGCCACGAGCAGTACTTC. Its protein is CVSSHRQSHEQYF. V is TRBV4-1 and J is TRBJ2-7, with D maybe TRBD1 (5 bases). CDR1 MGHRA and CDR2 YSYEKL come from the germline V gene. This CDR3 comprises 13 residues.

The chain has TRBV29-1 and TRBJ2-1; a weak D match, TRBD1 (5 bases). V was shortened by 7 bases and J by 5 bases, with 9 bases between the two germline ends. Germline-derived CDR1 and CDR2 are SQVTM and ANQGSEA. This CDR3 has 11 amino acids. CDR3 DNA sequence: TGCAGCGGTGACAGCAACAATGAGCAGTTCTTC. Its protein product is CSGDSNNEQFF.

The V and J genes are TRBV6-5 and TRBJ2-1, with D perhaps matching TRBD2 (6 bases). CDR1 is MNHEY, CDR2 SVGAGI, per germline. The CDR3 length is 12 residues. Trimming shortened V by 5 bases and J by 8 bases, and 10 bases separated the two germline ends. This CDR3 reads CASSGRMYEQFF. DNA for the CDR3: TGTGCCAGCAGTGGGAGGATGTATGAGCAGTTCTTC.

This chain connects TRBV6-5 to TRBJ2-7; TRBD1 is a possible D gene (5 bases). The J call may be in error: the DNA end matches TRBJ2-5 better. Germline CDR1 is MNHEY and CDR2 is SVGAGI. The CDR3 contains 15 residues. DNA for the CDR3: TGTGCCAGCAGTTACTCGAGCCAGCCAGGGGAGACCCAGTACTTC. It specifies CASSYSSQPGETQYF.

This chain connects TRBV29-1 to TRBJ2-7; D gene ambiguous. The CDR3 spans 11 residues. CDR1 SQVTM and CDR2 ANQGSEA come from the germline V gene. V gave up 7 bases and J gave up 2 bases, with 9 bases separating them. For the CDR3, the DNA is TGCAGCGCAGAGTCAGCCTACGAGCAGTACTTC. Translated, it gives CSAESAYEQYF.

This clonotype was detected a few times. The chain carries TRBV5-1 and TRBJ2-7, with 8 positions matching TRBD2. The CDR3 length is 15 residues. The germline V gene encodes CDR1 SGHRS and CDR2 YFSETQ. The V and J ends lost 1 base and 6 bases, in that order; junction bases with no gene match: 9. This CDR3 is CASSLRAGDLSEQYF. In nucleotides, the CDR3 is TGCGCCAGCAGCTTGAGAGCGGGAGACTTGTCCGAGCAGTACTTC.

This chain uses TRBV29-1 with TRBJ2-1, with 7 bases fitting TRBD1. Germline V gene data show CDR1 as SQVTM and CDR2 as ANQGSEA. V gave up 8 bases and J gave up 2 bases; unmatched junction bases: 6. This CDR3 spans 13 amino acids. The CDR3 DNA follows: TGCAGCTCTCGACAGGGAGCCTACAATGAGCAGTTCTTC. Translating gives CSSRQGAYNEQFF.

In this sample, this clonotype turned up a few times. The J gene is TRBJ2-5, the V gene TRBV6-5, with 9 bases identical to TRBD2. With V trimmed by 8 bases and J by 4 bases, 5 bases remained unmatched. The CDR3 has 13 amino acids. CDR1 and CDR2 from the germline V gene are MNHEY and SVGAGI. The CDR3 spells CASFGLARETQYF. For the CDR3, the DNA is TGTGCCAGCTTCGGACTAGCGAGAGAGACCCAGTACTTC.

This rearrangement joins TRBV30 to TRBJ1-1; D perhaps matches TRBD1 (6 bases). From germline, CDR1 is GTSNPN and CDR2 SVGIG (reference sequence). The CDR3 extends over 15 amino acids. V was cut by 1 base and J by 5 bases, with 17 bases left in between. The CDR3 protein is CAWSGEGGARTEAFF. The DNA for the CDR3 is TGTGCCTGGAGTGGGGAAGGGGGTGCGAGGACTGAAGCTTTCTTT. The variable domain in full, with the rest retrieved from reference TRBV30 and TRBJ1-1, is SQTIHQWPATLVQPVGSPLSLECTVEGTSNPNLYWYRQAAGRGLQLLFYSVGIGQISSEVPQNLSASRPQDRQFILSSKKLLLSDSGFYLCAWSGEGGARTEAFFGQGTRLTVV.

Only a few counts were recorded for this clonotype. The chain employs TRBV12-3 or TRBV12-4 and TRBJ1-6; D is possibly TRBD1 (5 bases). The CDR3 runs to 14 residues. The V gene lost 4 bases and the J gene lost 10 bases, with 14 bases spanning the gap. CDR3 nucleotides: TGTGCCAGCAGTTCGGGGGATCCGGTCTCACCCCTCCACTTT. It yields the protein CASSSGDPVSPLHF.

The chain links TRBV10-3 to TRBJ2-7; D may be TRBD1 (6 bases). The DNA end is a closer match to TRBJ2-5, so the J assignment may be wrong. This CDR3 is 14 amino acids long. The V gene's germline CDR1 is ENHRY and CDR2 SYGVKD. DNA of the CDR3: TGTGCCATCAGTGACCGGACAGCGTCGGAGACCCAGTACTTC. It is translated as CAISDRTASETQYF.

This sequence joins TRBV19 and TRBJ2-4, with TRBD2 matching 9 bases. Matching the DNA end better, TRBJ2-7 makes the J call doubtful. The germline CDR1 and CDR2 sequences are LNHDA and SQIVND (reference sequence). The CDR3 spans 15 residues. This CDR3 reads CASSDLAGAVYEQYF. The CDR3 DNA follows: TGTGCCAGTAGTGACTTAGCGGGAGCGGTTTACGAGCAGTACTTC.

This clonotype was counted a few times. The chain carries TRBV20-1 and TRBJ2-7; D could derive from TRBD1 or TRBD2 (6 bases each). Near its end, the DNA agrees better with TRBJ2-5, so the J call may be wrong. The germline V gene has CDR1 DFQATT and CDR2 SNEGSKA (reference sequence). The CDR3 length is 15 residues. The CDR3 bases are TGCAGTGCTCCGACCGGGACAACCGGAGGGGAGACCCAGTACTTC. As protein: CSAPTGTTGGETQYF.

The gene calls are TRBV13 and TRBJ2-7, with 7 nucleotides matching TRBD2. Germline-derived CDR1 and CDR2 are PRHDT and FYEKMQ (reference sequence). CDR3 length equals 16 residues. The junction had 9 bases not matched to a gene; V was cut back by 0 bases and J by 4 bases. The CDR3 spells CASSLGGGGLQYEQYF. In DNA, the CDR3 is TGTGCCAGCAGCTTAGGCGGGGGAGGGCTACAGTACGAGCAGTACTTC.

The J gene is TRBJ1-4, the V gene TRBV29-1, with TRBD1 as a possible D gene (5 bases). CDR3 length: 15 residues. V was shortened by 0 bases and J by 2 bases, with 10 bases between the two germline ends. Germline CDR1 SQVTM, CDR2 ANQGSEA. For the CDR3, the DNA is TGCAGCGTTGAAGATACGGGACGGACTAATGAAAAACTGTTTTTT. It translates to CSVEDTGRTNEKLFF.

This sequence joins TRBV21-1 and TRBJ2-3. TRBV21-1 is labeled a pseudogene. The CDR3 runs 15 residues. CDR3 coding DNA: TGTGCCAGCAGCAAAGCGCGAAGGGGCGCAGATACGCAGTATTTT. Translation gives CASSKARRGADTQYF.

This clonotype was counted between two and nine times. The CDR3 sequence is CATSNMGKQFF. The CDR3 bases are TGCGCCACCTCAAATATGGGCAAACAGTTCTTC. V gene TRBV5-1 combines with J gene TRBJ2-1; D gene unclear. The CDR3 spans 11 residues. CDR1 and CDR2 from the germline V gene are SGHRS and YFSETQ. V gave up 9 bases and J gave up 13 bases, with 17 bases separating them.